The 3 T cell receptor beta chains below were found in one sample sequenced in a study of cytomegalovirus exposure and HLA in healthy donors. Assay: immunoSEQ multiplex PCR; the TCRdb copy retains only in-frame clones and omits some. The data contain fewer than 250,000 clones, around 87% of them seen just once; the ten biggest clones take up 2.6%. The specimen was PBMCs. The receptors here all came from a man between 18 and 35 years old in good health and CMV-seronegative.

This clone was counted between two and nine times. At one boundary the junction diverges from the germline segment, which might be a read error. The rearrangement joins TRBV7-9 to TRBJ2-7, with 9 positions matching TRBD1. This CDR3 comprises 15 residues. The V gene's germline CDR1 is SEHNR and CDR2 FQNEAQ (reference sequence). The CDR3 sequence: CASSADRDRVYGQYF. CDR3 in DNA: TGTGCCAGCAGCGCGGACCGGGACAGGGTATACGGGCAGTACTTC.

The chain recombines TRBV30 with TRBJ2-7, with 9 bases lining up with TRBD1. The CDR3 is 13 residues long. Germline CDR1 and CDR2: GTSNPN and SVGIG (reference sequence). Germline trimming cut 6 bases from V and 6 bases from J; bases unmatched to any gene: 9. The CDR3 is CACDGTGSSEQYF. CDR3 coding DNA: TGTGCCTGCGACGGGACAGGGAGCTCCGAGCAGTACTTC.

The CDR3 DNA reads TGTGCCAGCAGCTCATCAGGACTCCAGGAGACCCAGTACTTC. It specifies CASSSSGLQETQYF. This chain uses TRBV7-3 with TRBJ2-5, with D perhaps matching TRBD2 (5 bases). CDR3 length: 14 residues. Trimming pared 4 bases from V and 5 bases from J, leaving 14 bases between. CDR1 is SGHTA, CDR2 FQGTGA, per germline.